One and the same sample provided the 21 T cell receptor beta chains below, sequenced in a study of shared clonotypes between healthy human individuals. Sequencing was performed with immunoSEQ multiplex PCR; in TCRdb, only in-frame clones are kept and a portion is missing. The sample shows more than 2 million clones, nearly 97% of them seen only once. The sample consisted of naive CD4+ T cells sorted from blood. The subset here: CD45RA+ positively selected. The receptors shown here come from a man between 18 and 29 years old in good health.

CDR3 in amino acids: CAWSAQGQPQHF. CDR3 nucleotides: TGTGCCTGGAGCGCCCAGGGGCAGCCCCAGCATTTT. This rearrangement joins TRBV30 to TRBJ1-5; D is perhaps TRBD1 (6 bases). V shed 3 bases and J shed 7 bases, with 10 bases lying between them. Germline assignment: CDR1 GTSNPN and CDR2 SVGIG (reference sequence). The CDR3 length is 12 residues.

J is TRBJ2-7 and V is TRBV2; perhaps TRBD1 as D (6 bases). In germline, CDR1 is SNHLY, CDR2 FYNNEI. There are 15 residues in the CDR3. V was cut by 3 bases and J by 5 bases, with 17 bases left in between. The CDR3 reads CASSEAPDRLDEQYF. DNA of the CDR3: TGTGCCAGCAGTGAGGCCCCGGACAGATTGGACGAGCAGTACTTC.

The chain links TRBV10-3 to TRBJ1-1; TRBD1 aligns across 10 bases. V gave up 6 bases and J gave up 5 bases; unmatched junction bases: 3. The CDR3 is 13 residues long. Germline lookup yields CDR1 ENHRY and CDR2 SYGVKD. CDR3 residues: CAIRTGGSTEAFF. DNA of the CDR3: TGTGCCATCAGGACAGGGGGCAGTACTGAAGCTTTCTTT.

This clone was seen just once. V and J are TRBV28 and TRBJ1-1; D might be TRBD1 (5 bases). Germline loops: CDR1 MDHEN, CDR2 SYDVKM. There are 16 residues in the CDR3. V was pared by 4 bases and J by 0 bases, with 15 bases between. CDR3 nucleotides: TGTGCCAGCAGTTCCGACAGCGATTTCCTGAACACTGAAGCTTTCTTT. Amino acids: CASSSDSDFLNTEAFF.

This chain joins TRBV7-2 and TRBJ1-2; D not resolved. V shed 4 bases and J shed 3 bases, with 9 bases lying between them. The germline CDR1 and CDR2 sequences are SGHTA and FQGNSA. The CDR3 is made up of 13 amino acids. The CDR3 coding sequence is TGTGCCAGCAGCTCCGGGAGGGACTATGGCTACACCTTC. Translation: CASSSGRDYGYTF.

The CDR3 coding sequence is TGCGCCAGCAGCACCGGGAGACAGGGAGGTGAAAAACTGTTTTTT. Translation: CASSTGRQGGEKLFF. The chain employs TRBV5-1 and TRBJ1-4; 7 bases line up with TRBD1. Germline values: CDR1 SGHRS, CDR2 YFSETQ. The V segment lost 4 bases and the J segment 7 bases; nucleotides outside the gene matches: 10. The CDR3 sequence is 15 residues long.

The chain uses TRBV7-9 and TRBJ1-4; the D gene is possibly TRBD1 (5 bases). The CDR3 consists of 16 residues. CDR1 is SEHNR, CDR2 FQNEAQ, per germline (reference sequence). The V and J ends lost 5 bases and 12 bases respectively, with 25 bases between them. The CDR3 nucleotides read TGTGCCAGCAGCCGGGCCGTCCCAGGGATGGTCGCGGAACTGTTTTTT. This gives the protein CASSRAVPGMVAELFF.

The J gene is TRBJ1-1, the V gene TRBV18; no reliable D call. The V gene's germline CDR1 is KGHSH and CDR2 LQKENI. Deletions cut 5 bases from V and 4 bases from J, with 17 bases between. The CDR3 is 15 amino acids. The CDR3 nucleotides read TGTGCCAGCTCATCCTTTGAAGCGGTGAGCACTGAAGCTTTCTTT. Translation gives CASSSFEAVSTEAFF. The whole variable domain, remainder taken from reference TRBV18 and TRBJ1-1, is NAGVMQNPRHLVRRRGQEARLRCSPMKGHSHVYWYRQLPEEGLKFMVYLQKENIIDESGMPKERFSAEFPKEGPSILRIQQVVRGDSAAYFCASSSFEAVSTEAFFGQGTRLTVV.

Comment on this clone: Other DNA sequences within the sample encode an identical CDR3. The chain links TRBV28 to TRBJ2-7, with 11 bases that match TRBD2. Germline trimming cut 3 bases from V and 2 bases from J; bases unmatched to any gene: 0. Looked up from germline, CDR1 is MDHEN and CDR2 is SYDVKM. CDR3 length equals 14 residues. This chain's CDR3 is CASSLTSGAYEQYF. The DNA for the CDR3 is TGTGCCAGCAGTTTGACTAGCGGGGCCTACGAGCAGTACTTC.

V and J are TRBV5-1 and TRBJ2-3; 8 nucleotides line up with TRBD2. The CDR3 runs 15 residues. CDR1 is SGHRS, CDR2 YFSETQ, per germline. Trimming cost V 10 bases and J 3 bases; bases outside gene matches: 13. The CDR3 region is CASRVAGHLTDTQYF. The CDR3, as DNA: TGCGCCTCCAGAGTAGCGGGACATCTGACAGATACGCAGTATTTT.

This rearrangement joins TRBV5-1 to TRBJ2-7; perhaps TRBD2 as D (6 bases). CDR1 SGHRS and CDR2 YFSETQ come from the germline V gene. Between the trimmed V and J ends, which lost 4 bases and 3 bases, there was a span of 11 bases. This CDR3 comprises 13 residues. CDR3 in DNA: TGCGCCAGCAGCGGAACGGGGGACTACGAGCAGTACTTC. Translated: CASSGTGDYEQYF.

This chain uses TRBV6-5 with TRBJ2-3, with D hard to call. CDR1 and CDR2 from the germline V gene are MNHEY and SVGAGI. Between the trimmed V and J ends, which lost 3 bases and 4 bases, there was a span of 8 bases. This CDR3 is 13 amino acids long. The CDR3 sequence is CASSYTAPDTQYF. The CDR3 bases are TGTGCCAGCAGTTATACCGCTCCAGATACGCAGTATTTT.

This CDR3 reads CSVSGVGNTIYF. The CDR3 DNA follows: TGCAGCGTTTCAGGGGTCGGAAACACCATATATTTT. This chain joins TRBV29-1 and TRBJ1-3, with a weak D call TRBD1 (6 bases). V dropped 5 bases and J dropped 4 bases, with 9 bases sitting between them. Germline V gene data show CDR1 as SQVTM and CDR2 as ANQGSEA. This CDR3 is built from 12 residues.

This clone came up a few times. The chain combines TRBV2 with TRBJ1-2, with 7 positions matching TRBD1. The CDR3 runs to 13 residues. The germline CDR1 and CDR2 sequences are SNHLY and FYNNEI. Germline trimming cut 7 bases from V and 0 bases from J; bases unmatched to any gene: 2. DNA for the CDR3: TGTGCCAGCACGACAGGGCCTAACTATGGCTACACCTTC. This sequence encodes CASTTGPNYGYTF.

The rearrangement links TRBV6-1 to TRBJ2-7; D might be TRBD2 (5 bases). Germline CDR1 and CDR2: MNHNS and SASEGT. The CDR3 runs to 12 residues. With 2 bases removed from V and 9 bases from J, the gap between germline ends came to 11 bases. The CDR3 sequence: CASSELLAGQYF. CDR3 DNA sequence: TGTGCCAGCAGTGAATTACTTGCGGGGCAGTACTTC.

V is TRBV18 and J is TRBJ1-2; weak D call: TRBD1 (5 bases). V lost 5 bases to trimming and J lost 1 base, with 14 bases between them. The CDR3 is 15 amino acids. The germline V gene has CDR1 KGHSH and CDR2 LQKENI. In DNA form, the CDR3 reads TGTGCCAGCTCATTATCGGCAGGGAATAACTATGGCTACACCTTC. Protein product: CASSLSAGNNYGYTF.

The chain is built from TRBV7-6 and TRBJ2-2; 10 nucleotides align to TRBD2. The CDR3 sequence is 15 residues long. Germline V gene lookup returns CDR1 SGHVS and CDR2 FNYEAQ. J was trimmed by 4 bases and V by 7 bases; bases with no gene match: 6. The CDR3 DNA is TGTGCCAGCAACAGAGCGGGAGGGAGCACCGGGGAGCTGTTTTTT. It codes for CASNRAGGSTGELFF.

About this clone itself: This CDR3 is also generated by other DNA sequences in the sample. The V call is TRBV5-4, the J call TRBJ2-5; 7 nucleotides line up with TRBD1. CDR1 and CDR2 from the germline V gene are SGHNT and YYREEE (reference sequence). The CDR3 contains 13 residues. The J segment lost 5 bases and the V segment lost 0 bases, leaving 1 base of the junction unmatched. Here the CDR3 DNA reads TGTGCCAGCAGCTTGGTACAGGGGGAGACCCAGTACTTC. Encoded protein: CASSLVQGETQYF.

The chain is built from TRBV7-9 and TRBJ2-7; D is undetermined. Trimming cost V 3 bases and J 3 bases, with 12 bases left between them. The CDR3 consists of 14 residues. Germline V gene sequence: CDR1 SEHNR, CDR2 FQNEAQ (reference sequence). The CDR3 here is CASSFGWQNYEQYF. Here the CDR3 DNA reads TGTGCCAGCAGCTTTGGGTGGCAAAACTACGAGCAGTACTTC.

V gene TRBV6-6 combines with J gene TRBJ2-7; 10 bases agree with TRBD1. There are 14 residues in the CDR3. Germline CDR1 reads MNHNY; CDR2 reads SVGAGI (reference sequence). The V gene end was trimmed by 8 bases and the J gene end by 2 bases; junction bases not matched to a gene: 6. Here the CDR3 reads CASHDGQGAYEQYF. The CDR3 nucleotides are TGTGCCAGCCATGATGGACAGGGGGCCTACGAGCAGTACTTC.

The CDR3 spells CASSPGPLFNYGYTF. CDR3 in DNA: TGTGCCAGCAGCCCCGGGCCCTTGTTTAACTATGGCTACACCTTC. The chain couples TRBV6-5 to TRBJ1-2; no definite D call. Germline V gives CDR1 MNHEY, CDR2 SVGAGI. The CDR3 length is 15 residues. Trimming stripped 6 bases from V and 1 base from J, with 15 bases between.